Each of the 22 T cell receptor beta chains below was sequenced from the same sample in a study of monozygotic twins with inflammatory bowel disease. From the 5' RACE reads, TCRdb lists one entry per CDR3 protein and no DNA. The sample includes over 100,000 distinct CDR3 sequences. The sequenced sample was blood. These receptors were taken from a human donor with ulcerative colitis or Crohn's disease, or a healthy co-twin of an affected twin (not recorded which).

The CDR3 region is CASSYSRRPNTEAFF. The chain employs TRBV6-5 and TRBJ1-1. Germline V gene data show CDR1 as MNHEY and CDR2 as SVGAGI. This CDR3 is 15 amino acids long.

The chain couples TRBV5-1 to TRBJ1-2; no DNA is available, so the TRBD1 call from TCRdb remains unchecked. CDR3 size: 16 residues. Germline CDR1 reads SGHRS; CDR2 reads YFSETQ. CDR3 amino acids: CASSSTPARVHYGYTF.

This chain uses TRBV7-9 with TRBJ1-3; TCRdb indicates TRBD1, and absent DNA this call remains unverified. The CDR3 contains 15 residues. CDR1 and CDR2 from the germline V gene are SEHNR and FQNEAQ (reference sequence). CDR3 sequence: CASSLSGQGGNTIYF.

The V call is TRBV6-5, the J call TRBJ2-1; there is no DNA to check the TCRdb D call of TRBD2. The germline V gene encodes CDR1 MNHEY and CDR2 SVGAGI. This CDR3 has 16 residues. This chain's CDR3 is CASSFWAGGSYNEQFF.

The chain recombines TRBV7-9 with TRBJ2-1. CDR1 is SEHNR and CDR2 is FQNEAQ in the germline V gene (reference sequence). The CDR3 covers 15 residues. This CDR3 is CASSLGFVTSNEQFF.

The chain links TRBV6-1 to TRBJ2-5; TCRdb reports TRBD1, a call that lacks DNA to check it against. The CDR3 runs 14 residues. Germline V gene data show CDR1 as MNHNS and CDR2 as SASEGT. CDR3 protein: CASRFNGAQETQYF.

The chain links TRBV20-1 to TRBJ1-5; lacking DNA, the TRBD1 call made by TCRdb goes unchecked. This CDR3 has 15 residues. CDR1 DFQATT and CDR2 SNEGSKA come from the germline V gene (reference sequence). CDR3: CSARGPGQGNQPQHF.

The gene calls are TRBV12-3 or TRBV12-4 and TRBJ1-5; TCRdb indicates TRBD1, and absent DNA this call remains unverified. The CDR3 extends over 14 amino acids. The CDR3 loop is CASTLQGTNQPQHF.

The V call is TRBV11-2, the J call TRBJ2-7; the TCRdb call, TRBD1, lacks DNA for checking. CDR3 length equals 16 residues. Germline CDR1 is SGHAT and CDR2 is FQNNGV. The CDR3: CASQTGGPTGSYEQYF.

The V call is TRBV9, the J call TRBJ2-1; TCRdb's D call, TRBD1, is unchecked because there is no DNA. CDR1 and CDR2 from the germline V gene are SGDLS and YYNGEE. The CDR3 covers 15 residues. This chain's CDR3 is CASSIAPGHGNEQFF.

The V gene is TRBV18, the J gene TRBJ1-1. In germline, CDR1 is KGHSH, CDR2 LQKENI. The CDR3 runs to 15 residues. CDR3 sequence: CASSLYGALGTEAFF.

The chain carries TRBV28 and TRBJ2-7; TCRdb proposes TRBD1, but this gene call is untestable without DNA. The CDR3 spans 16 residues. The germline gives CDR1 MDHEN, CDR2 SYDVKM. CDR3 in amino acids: CASRLPGTETPYEQYF. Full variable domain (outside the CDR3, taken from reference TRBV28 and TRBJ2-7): DVKVTQSSRYLVKRTGEKVFLECVQDMDHENMFWYRQDPGLGLRLIYFSYDVKMKEKGDIPEGYSVSREKKERFSLILESASTNQTSMYLCASRLPGTETPYEQYFGPGTRLTVT.

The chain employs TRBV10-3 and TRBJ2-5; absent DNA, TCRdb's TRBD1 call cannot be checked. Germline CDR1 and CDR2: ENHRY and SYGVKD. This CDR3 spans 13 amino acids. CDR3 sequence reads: CAAKGTGGETQYF.

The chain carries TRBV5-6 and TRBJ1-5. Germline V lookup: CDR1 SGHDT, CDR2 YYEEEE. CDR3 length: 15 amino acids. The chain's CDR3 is CASSLGRTLNQPQHF.

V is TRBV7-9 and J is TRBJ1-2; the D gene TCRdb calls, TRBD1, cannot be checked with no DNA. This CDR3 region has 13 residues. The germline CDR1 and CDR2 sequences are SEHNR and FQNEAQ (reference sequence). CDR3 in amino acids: CASIPQGSYGYTF.

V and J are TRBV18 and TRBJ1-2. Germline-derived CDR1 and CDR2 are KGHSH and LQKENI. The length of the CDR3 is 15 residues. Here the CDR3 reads CASSPQAEINYGYTF.

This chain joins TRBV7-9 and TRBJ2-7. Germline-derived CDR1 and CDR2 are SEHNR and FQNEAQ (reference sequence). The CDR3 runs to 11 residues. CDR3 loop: CASSFTYEQYF.

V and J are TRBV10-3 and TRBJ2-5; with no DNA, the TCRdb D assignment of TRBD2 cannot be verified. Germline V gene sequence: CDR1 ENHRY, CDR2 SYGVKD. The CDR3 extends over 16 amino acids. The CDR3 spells CAISVGAGTTQETQYF.

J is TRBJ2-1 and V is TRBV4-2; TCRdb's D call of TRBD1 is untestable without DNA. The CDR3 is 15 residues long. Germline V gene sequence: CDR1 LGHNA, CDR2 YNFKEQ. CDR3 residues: CASSRDGDAYNEQFF.

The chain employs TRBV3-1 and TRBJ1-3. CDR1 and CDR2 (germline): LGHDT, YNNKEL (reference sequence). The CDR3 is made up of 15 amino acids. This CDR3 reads CASSLPDSPGNTIYF.

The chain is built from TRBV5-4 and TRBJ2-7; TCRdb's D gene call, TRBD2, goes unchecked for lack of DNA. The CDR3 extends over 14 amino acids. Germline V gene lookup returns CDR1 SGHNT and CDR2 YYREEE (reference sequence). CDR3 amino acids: CASSLSSGYYEQYF.

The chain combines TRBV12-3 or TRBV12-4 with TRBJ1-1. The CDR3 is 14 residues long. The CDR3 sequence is CASSLDGRATEAFF.